The sequence of this T cell receptor beta chain was determined in a study of blood T cell repertoires in COVID-19. Some clones are missing from TCRdb's copy, which holds only in-frame ones; the method was immunoSEQ multiplex PCR. The data hold 150,000 to 200,000 clones, with roughly three quarters observed a single time. This clone was recorded a few times. The CDR3 is made up of 16 amino acids. Trimming removed 1 base at V and 0 bases at J, with 12 bases between. Germline CDR1 reads MGHRA; CDR2 reads YSYEKL. What was sequenced was PBMCs or T cells enriched from blood (not recorded which). V usage is TRBV4-1 and J usage is TRBJ2-5; tentative D call: TRBD2 (6 bases). The receptor comes from a woman aged 45-65 years with acute COVID-19. Here the CDR3 reads CASSQGRASHQETQYF. The CDR3 coding sequence is TGCGCCAGCAGCCAAGGGAGGGCCTCGCACCAAGAGACCCAGTACTTC.